This TCR beta chain was obtained from a study of T cells in Graves' hyperthyroidism and ophthalmopathy. TCR beta CDR3 regions were amplified from RNA transcripts. A set of HTBI primers served as the primers for a first-round RT-PCR of the TCR CDR3. MiXCR was run by TCRdb on the multiplex PCR reads, yielding one entry per CDR3 protein. Seen here are roughly 500,000 distinct CDR3 sequences, 40% to 50% observed once, and the top ten hold about two fifths. Notes on the study in general: Blood samples included most of the expanded thyroid clonotypes exceeding 0.001. Using 13 V-J features, a model discriminated ophthalmopathy from stable hyperthyroidism.

As regards this clonotype: Its specificity is unknown.

Germline V gene lookup returns CDR1 LNHDA and CDR2 SQIVND (reference sequence). The CDR3 has 13 residues. V lost 4 bases to trimming and J lost 4 bases, with 8 bases between them. Diagnoses were established using clinical symptoms, serum thyroxine and TRAb, thyroid ultrasound and orbital computed tomography. The chain links TRBV19 to TRBJ1-5; D ambiguous. This TCR was recovered from an adult woman with Graves' disease, either hyperthyroidism or ophthalmopathy (not recorded which). Sequencing used peripheral blood or thyroid tissue (not recorded which). The CDR3 bases are TGTGCCAGTAGTAAGCAGACTAATCAGCCCCAGCATTTT. Translated: CASSKQTNQPQHF.